This entry lists 26 T cell receptor beta chains sequenced from one sample in a study of blood T cell repertoires in COVID-19. Assay: immunoSEQ multiplex PCR; the TCRdb copy retains only in-frame clones and omits some. The data hold approximately 53,000 clones, with 85% to 95% observed a single time. The sample was peripheral blood. The receptor source for this set is a woman of 80 years or more with acute or convalescent COVID-19.

V is TRBV5-1 and J is TRBJ2-3; D not resolved. V dropped 4 bases and J dropped 0 bases, with 3 bases sitting between them. The CDR3 is 12 amino acids. Germline V gene sequence: CDR1 SGHRS, CDR2 YFSETQ. CDR3 loop: CASSQSTDTQYF. As DNA, the CDR3 is TGCGCCAGCAGCCAAAGCACAGATACGCAGTATTTT.

The chain employs TRBV6-2 or TRBV6-3 and TRBJ2-1, with a weak D call TRBD1 (6 bases). Germline values: CDR1 MNHEY, CDR2 SVGEGT. V was shortened by 5 bases and J by 6 bases, with 11 bases between the two germline ends. The CDR3 has 13 residues. CDR3 protein: CASSPNRVNEQFF. The CDR3 DNA reads as TGTGCCAGCAGTCCCAACAGGGTCAATGAGCAGTTCTTC.

The chain uses TRBV19 and TRBJ1-2, with TRBD1 matching 7 bases. Germline V gene lookup returns CDR1 LNHDA and CDR2 SQIVND (reference sequence). The length of the CDR3 is 13 residues. Germline trimming cut 3 bases from V and 8 bases from J; bases unmatched to any gene: 6. The CDR3 DNA sequence: TGTGCCAGTAGTATGGGGACAGCTGGCGGCTACACCTTC. Translation gives CASSMGTAGGYTF.

V usage is TRBV12-3 or TRBV12-4 and J usage is TRBJ2-1; 7 positions match TRBD1. The J segment lost 6 bases and the V segment lost 3 bases, leaving 2 bases of the junction unmatched. This CDR3 spans 13 amino acids. The CDR3 DNA is TGTGCCAGCAGTTTCACAGGGGTCAATGAGCAGTTCTTC. Translating it yields CASSFTGVNEQFF.

The J gene is TRBJ2-1, the V gene TRBV11-2; D is undetermined. Germline V gene data show CDR1 as SGHAT and CDR2 as FQNNGV. The CDR3 is made up of 13 amino acids. The V end was cut by 3 bases, the J end by 6 bases, with 9 bases between. The CDR3 coding sequence is TGTGCCAGCAGCTTTCGCCAGGTCAATGAGCAGTTCTTC. This codes for CASSFRQVNEQFF.

The J gene is TRBJ1-5, the V gene TRBV19; D ambiguous. Between the trimmed V and J ends, which lost 2 bases and 6 bases, there was a span of 5 bases. The CDR3 contains 12 residues. Germline V lookup: CDR1 LNHDA, CDR2 SQIVND (reference sequence). The DNA for the CDR3 is TGTGCCAGTAGTATACTCGGTCAGCCCCAGCATTTT. This sequence encodes CASSILGQPQHF.

This chain connects TRBV7-2 to TRBJ1-5; TRBD1 aligns across 7 bases. CDR3 length equals 17 residues. Germline CDR1 SGHTA, CDR2 FQGNSA. J lost 3 bases, V lost 5 bases, and 13 bases had no gene match. CDR3 sequence (DNA): TGTGCCAGCAGCAAAGCTTTCAGGGGGTCGAACAATCAGCCCCAGCATTTT. Its translation is CASSKAFRGSNNQPQHF.

The CDR3 DNA sequence: TGCGCCAGCAGCCCGATACCGGGCTCCTACGAGCAGTACTTC. This translates into CASSPIPGSYEQYF. The chain joins TRBV5-1 to TRBJ2-7; D gene uncertain. Germline V gene lookup returns CDR1 SGHRS and CDR2 YFSETQ. The CDR3 has 14 residues. V was shortened by 4 bases and J by 0 bases, with 11 bases between the two germline ends. The full variable domain, rest sourced from reference TRBV5-1 and TRBJ2-7, is KAGVTQTPRYLIKTRGQQVTLSCSPISGHRSVSWYQQTPGQGLQFLFEYFSETQRNKGNFPGRFSGRQFSNSRSEMNVSTLELGDSALYLCASSPIPGSYEQYFGPGTRLTVT.

CDR3 nucleotide sequence: TGTGCCAGCAGCATTCTCGGGGGCGGGGGAAGGGTCACCGGGGAGCTGTTTTTT. Its protein product is CASSILGGGGRVTGELFF. J is TRBJ2-2 and V is TRBV7-8, with a tentative D call TRBD2 (7 bases). Per germline, CDR1 SGHVS and CDR2 FQNEAQ. With 5 bases removed from V and 4 bases from J, the gap between germline ends came to 23 bases. This CDR3 has 18 amino acids. Using reference TRBV7-8 and TRBJ2-2 for the parts outside the CDR3, the full variable domain is GAGVSQSPRYKVAKRGQDVALRCDPISGHVSLFWYQQALGQGPEFLTYFQNEAQLDKSGLPSDRFFAERPEGSVSTLKIQRTQQEDSAVYLCASSILGGGGRVTGELFFGEGSRLTVL.

The chain couples TRBV7-2 to TRBJ2-1; TRBD2 is a possible D gene (6 bases). Germline V gene sequence: CDR1 SGHTA, CDR2 FQGNSA. V lost 1 base, J lost 9 bases, and 13 bases lay in between. The CDR3 totals 14 residues. The DNA for the CDR3 is TGTGCCAGCAGCTTAGGGAGGGGCCGTGGTGAGCAGTTCTTC. It codes for CASSLGRGRGEQFF.

The genes are TRBV12-5 and TRBJ2-2; 12 nucleotides align to TRBD1. J gave up 2 bases and V 5 bases, and 3 bases lay outside the gene matches. CDR1 and CDR2 (germline): LGHNT, FRNRAP. This CDR3 region has 16 residues. CDR3 sequence: CASGQGQGANTGELFF. Here the CDR3 DNA reads TGTGCTAGTGGTCAGGGACAGGGGGCAAACACCGGGGAGCTGTTTTTT.

The J gene is TRBJ1-2, the V gene TRBV27; 10 bases map to TRBD1. The CDR3 totals 14 residues. V was clipped by 4 bases and J by 2 bases; unmatched bases: 1. Germline CDR1 MNHEY, CDR2 SMNVEV (reference sequence). CDR3 sequence reads: CASSWGQGNYGYTF. CDR3 sequence (DNA): TGTGCCAGCAGTTGGGGACAGGGGAACTATGGCTACACCTTC.

The V gene is TRBV10-1, the J gene TRBJ2-1, with 8 positions matching TRBD2. The CDR3 totals 15 residues. J gave up 2 bases and V 7 bases, and 7 bases lay outside the gene matches. Germline V gene data show CDR1 as WNHNN and CDR2 as SYGVQD (reference sequence). CDR3 region: CASIWLAGPYNEQFF. The CDR3 coding sequence is TGCGCCAGCATTTGGCTAGCGGGCCCCTACAATGAGCAGTTCTTC.

This chain joins TRBV10-1 and TRBJ2-5; 9 nucleotides line up with TRBD2. The V and J ends lost 0 bases and 5 bases, in that order; junction bases with no gene match: 13. The CDR3 has 18 amino acids. Germline CDR1 WNHNN, CDR2 SYGVQD (reference sequence). This CDR3 reads CASSESSGGGTSRETQYF. CDR3 DNA sequence: TGCGCCAGCAGTGAGTCATCGGGTGGGGGGACTAGCAGGGAGACCCAGTACTTC.

The V gene is TRBV6-2 or TRBV6-3, the J gene TRBJ2-2; 7 bases map to TRBD2. J lost 7 bases, V lost 4 bases, and 3 bases had no gene match. The CDR3 has 13 residues. The germline CDR1 and CDR2 sequences are MNHEY and SVGEGT. CDR3 nucleotide sequence: TGTGCCAGCAGTTCCCGGGACTACGGGGAGCTGTTTTTT. This codes for CASSSRDYGELFF.

The chain joins TRBV5-4 to TRBJ2-3; 13 nucleotides align to TRBD2. The CDR3 sequence is 16 residues long. The junction had 1 base not matched to a gene; V was cut back by 2 bases and J by 1 base. Germline CDR1 and CDR2: SGHNT and YYREEE (reference sequence). This CDR3 is CASSFGLAGGTDTQYF. The DNA for the CDR3 is TGTGCCAGCAGCTTTGGACTAGCGGGAGGCACAGATACGCAGTATTTT.

The chain couples TRBV6-2 or TRBV6-3 to TRBJ2-7; TRBD2 agrees at 12 bases. This CDR3 spans 15 amino acids. The V segment lost 6 bases and the J segment 4 bases; nucleotides outside the gene matches: 7. The germline V gene encodes CDR1 MNHEY and CDR2 SVGEGT. This chain's CDR3 is CASSPLTSGSYEQYF. CDR3 bases: TGTGCCAGCAGCCCCTTGACTAGCGGGAGTTACGAGCAGTACTTC.

The CDR3: CASSAGQGSLYEQYF. The CDR3 DNA sequence: TGTGCCAGCAGCGCCGGACAGGGGAGCCTCTACGAGCAGTACTTC. The V call is TRBV9, the J call TRBJ2-7, with 9 bases matching TRBD1. V dropped 3 bases and J dropped 3; count of bases not matched to a gene: 7. Germline CDR1 reads SGDLS; CDR2 reads YYNGEE. The CDR3 has 15 residues.

V and J are TRBV6-5 and TRBJ1-2; 7 nucleotides match TRBD1. Trimming cost V 4 bases and J 7 bases; bases outside gene matches: 12. Germline loops: CDR1 MNHEY, CDR2 SVGAGI. This CDR3 has 15 residues. CDR3 in amino acids: CASSSLQGVSSGYTF. The CDR3, as DNA: TGTGCCAGCAGTTCTCTTCAGGGGGTTTCTTCTGGCTACACCTTC.

The CDR3 region is CASSFGDRNIQYF. CDR3 bases: TGTGCCAGCAGTTTCGGGGACAGAAACATTCAGTACTTC. The chain recombines TRBV28 with TRBJ2-4, with 7 nucleotides matching TRBD1. The CDR3 sequence is 13 residues long. V gave up 3 bases and J gave up 6 bases; unmatched junction bases: 2. Germline V gene lookup returns CDR1 MDHEN and CDR2 SYDVKM.

This sequence joins TRBV10-3 and TRBJ2-3; 9 nucleotides agree with TRBD2. The CDR3 covers 15 residues. V lost 7 bases to trimming and J lost 1 base; unmatched junction nucleotides: 6. CDR1 is ENHRY and CDR2 is SYGVKD in the germline V gene. The CDR3 coding sequence is TGTGCCATCACATCGCGGGAGGGGCGCACAGATACGCAGTATTTT. Amino acid sequence: CAITSREGRTDTQYF.

The chain joins TRBV7-2 to TRBJ2-7, with D hard to call. Trimming took off 10 bases at V and 4 bases at J, with 14 bases between the two ends. The CDR3 has 12 amino acids. Germline loops: CDR1 SGHTA, CDR2 FQGNSA. This CDR3 reads CATDEVSYEQYF. The DNA for the CDR3 is TGTGCCACTGACGAGGTCTCATACGAGCAGTACTTC.

The chain links TRBV19 to TRBJ2-1; D uncertain. Germline-derived CDR1 and CDR2 are LNHDA and SQIVND (reference sequence). CDR3 size: 13 residues. Trimming left V 3 bases short and J 7 bases short, with 10 bases between. The CDR3 DNA follows: TGTGCCAGTAGTATGATCCTCGAGAATGAGCAGTTCTTC. Its protein product is CASSMILENEQFF.

The count of this clone is one. The chain links TRBV30 to TRBJ1-3; tentatively, D is TRBD1 (6 bases). Germline CDR1 and CDR2: GTSNPN and SVGIG (reference sequence). Trimming took 4 bases from V and 4 from J, leaving 20 bases between them. The CDR3 is 16 residues long. The CDR3 is CAWTLDSPALGNTIYF. DNA of the CDR3: TGTGCCTGGACTTTGGACAGCCCCGCGCTAGGAAACACCATATATTTT.

V usage is TRBV7-9 and J usage is TRBJ1-5; D not resolved. This CDR3 region has 14 residues. V was pared by 2 bases and J by 4 bases, with 9 bases between. CDR1 and CDR2 from the germline V gene are SEHNR and FQNEAQ (reference sequence). As DNA, the CDR3 is TGTGCCAGCAGCTTATCTACGGGTAATCAGCCCCAGCATTTT. Encoded protein: CASSLSTGNQPQHF.

The rearrangement links TRBV7-8 to TRBJ2-3; a weak D match, TRBD1 (6 bases). Trimming shortened V by 2 bases and J by 2 bases, and 14 bases separated the two germline ends. This CDR3 region has 16 residues. Germline V CDR1 and CDR2: SGHVS, FQNEAQ. CDR3 sequence reads: CASSLPPTGYTDTQYF. The CDR3 nucleotides are TGTGCCAGCAGCTTACCCCCGACAGGTTACACAGATACGCAGTATTTT.